This T cell receptor (beta chain) was observed in a study of T cells in Graves' hyperthyroidism and ophthalmopathy. Trimming pared 5 bases from V and 8 bases from J, leaving 18 bases between. This CDR3 has 14 residues. CDR1 is SGHAT and CDR2 is FQNNGV in the germline V gene. This clonotype was seen repeatedly, ten times or more. Researchers took RNA transcripts and amplified the TCR beta CDR3 regions from them. When the TCR CDR3 underwent first-round RT-PCR, the HTBI primer set was used. Via MiXCR, TCRdb re-called the multiplex PCR reads, giving one row per CDR3 protein. The data contain about 300,000 distinct CDR3 sequences, about 19% of them singletons.

The sequence came from a man over 45 with Graves' ophthalmopathy. The sample was blood. This sequence joins TRBV11-2 and TRBJ1-2; D is unclear. CDR3 loop: CASSRADAIQGYTF. The CDR3 nucleotides read TGTGCCAGCAGCAGGGCGGACGCCATTCAGGGCTACACCTTC.